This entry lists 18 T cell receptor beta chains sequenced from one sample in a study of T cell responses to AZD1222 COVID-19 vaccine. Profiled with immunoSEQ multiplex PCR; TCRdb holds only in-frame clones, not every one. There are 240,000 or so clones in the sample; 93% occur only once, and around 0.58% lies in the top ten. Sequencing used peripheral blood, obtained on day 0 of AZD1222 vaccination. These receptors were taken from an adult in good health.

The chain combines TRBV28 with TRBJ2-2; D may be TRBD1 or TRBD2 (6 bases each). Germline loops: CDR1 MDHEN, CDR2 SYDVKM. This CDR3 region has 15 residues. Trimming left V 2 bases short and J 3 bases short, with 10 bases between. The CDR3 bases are TGTGCCAGCAGTTTACGGGGGCGGGACACCGGGGAGCTGTTTTTT. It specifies CASSLRGRDTGELFF.

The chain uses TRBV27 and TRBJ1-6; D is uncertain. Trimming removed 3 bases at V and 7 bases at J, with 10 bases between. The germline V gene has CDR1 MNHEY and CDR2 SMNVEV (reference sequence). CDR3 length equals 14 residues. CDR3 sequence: CASSFPQANSPLHF. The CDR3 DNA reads TGTGCCAGCAGTTTCCCTCAAGCCAATTCACCCCTCCACTTT.

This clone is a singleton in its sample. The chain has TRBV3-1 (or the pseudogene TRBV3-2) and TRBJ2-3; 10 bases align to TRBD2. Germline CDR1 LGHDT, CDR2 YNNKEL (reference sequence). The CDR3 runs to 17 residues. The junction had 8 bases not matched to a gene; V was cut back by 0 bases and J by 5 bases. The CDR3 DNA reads TGTGCCAGCAGCCAAGATCCCAGCGGGAGGGAAAAAGATACGCAGTATTTT. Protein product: CASSQDPSGREKDTQYF.

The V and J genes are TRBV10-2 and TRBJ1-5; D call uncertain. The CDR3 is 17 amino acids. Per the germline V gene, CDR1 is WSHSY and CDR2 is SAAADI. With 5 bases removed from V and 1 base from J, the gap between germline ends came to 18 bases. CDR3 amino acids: CASSLYLSPLSNQPQHF. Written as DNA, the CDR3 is TGCGCCAGCAGTCTGTACCTGAGCCCCCTAAGCAATCAGCCCCAGCATTTT.

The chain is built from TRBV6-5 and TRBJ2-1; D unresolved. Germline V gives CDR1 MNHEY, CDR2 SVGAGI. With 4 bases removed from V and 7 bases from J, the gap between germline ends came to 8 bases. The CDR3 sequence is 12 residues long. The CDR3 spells CASSSTYNEQFF. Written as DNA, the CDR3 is TGTGCCAGCAGTTCTACGTATAATGAGCAGTTCTTC.

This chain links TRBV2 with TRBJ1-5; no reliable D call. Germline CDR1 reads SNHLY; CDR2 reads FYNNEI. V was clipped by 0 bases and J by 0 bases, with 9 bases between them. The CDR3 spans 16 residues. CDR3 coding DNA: TGTGCCAGCAGTGAAGCGGTGCATTTTAGCAATCAGCCCCAGCATTTT. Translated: CASSEAVHFSNQPQHF.

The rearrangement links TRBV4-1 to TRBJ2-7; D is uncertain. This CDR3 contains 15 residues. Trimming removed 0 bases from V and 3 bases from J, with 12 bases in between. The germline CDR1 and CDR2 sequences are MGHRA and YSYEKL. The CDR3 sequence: CASSQDHPGYYEQYF. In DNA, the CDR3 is TGCGCCAGCAGCCAAGATCACCCAGGTTACTACGAGCAGTACTTC.

The CDR3 sequence is CASSEVRGYNEQFF. The CDR3, as DNA: TGCGCCAGCAGTGAGGTCAGGGGATACAATGAGCAGTTCTTC. The chain combines TRBV10-2 with TRBJ2-1, with a possible D match to TRBD1 (6 bases). CDR3 length equals 14 residues. Trimming took off 2 bases at V and 4 bases at J, with 9 bases between the two ends. The V gene's germline CDR1 is WSHSY and CDR2 SAAADI.

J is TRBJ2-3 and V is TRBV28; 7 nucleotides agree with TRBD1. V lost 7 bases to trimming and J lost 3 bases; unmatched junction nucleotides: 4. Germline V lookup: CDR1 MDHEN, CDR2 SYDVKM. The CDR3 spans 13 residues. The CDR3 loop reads CASTIQGTDTQYF. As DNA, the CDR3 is TGTGCCAGCACCATACAGGGGACAGATACGCAGTATTTT.

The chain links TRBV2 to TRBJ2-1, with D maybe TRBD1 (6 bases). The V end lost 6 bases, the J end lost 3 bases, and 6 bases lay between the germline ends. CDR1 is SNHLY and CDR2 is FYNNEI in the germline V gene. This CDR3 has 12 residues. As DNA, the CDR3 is TGTGCCAGCAGCAGGGGCTACAATGAGCAGTTCTTC. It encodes CASSRGYNEQFF.

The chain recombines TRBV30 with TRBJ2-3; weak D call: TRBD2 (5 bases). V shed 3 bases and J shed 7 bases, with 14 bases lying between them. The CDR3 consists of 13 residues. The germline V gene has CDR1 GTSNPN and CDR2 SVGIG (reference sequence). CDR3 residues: CAWSLTSPNTQYF. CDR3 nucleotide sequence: TGTGCCTGGAGCCTAACTAGTCCAAATACGCAGTATTTT.

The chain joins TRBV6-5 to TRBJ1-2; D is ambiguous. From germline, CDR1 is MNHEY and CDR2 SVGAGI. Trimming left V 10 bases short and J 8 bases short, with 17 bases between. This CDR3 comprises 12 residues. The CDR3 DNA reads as TGTGCCACCGAGGGATTTGGTCGGGGCTACACCTTC. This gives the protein CATEGFGRGYTF.

The CDR3, as DNA: TGCGCCAGCAGCCCGTCGGGAACAGGGCAAGAGACCCAGTACTTC. It is translated as CASSPSGTGQETQYF. The chain is built from TRBV5-1 and TRBJ2-5, with a weak D call TRBD1 (6 bases). Germline loops: CDR1 SGHRS, CDR2 YFSETQ. Trimming stripped 4 bases from V and 2 bases from J, with 15 bases between. This CDR3 spans 15 amino acids. The complete variable domain, with remaining parts taken from reference TRBV5-1 and TRBJ2-5, reads KAGVTQTPRYLIKTRGQQVTLSCSPISGHRSVSWYQQTPGQGLQFLFEYFSETQRNKGNFPGRFSGRQFSNSRSEMNVSTLELGDSALYLCASSPSGTGQETQYFGPGTRLLVL.

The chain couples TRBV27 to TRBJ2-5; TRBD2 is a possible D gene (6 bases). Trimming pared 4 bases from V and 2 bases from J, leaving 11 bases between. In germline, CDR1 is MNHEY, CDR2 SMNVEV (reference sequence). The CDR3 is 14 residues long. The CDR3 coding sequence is TGTGCCAGCAGTTGGGCGGGAAGGCAAGAGACCCAGTACTTC. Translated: CASSWAGRQETQYF.

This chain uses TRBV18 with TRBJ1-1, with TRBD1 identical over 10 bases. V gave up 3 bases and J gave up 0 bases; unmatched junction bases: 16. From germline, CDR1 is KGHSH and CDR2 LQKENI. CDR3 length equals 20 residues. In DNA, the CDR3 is TGTGCCAGCTCACCTCTCCGGGACAGGGGCCCAAGTTTCATGAACACTGAAGCTTTCTTT. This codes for CASSPLRDRGPSFMNTEAFF.

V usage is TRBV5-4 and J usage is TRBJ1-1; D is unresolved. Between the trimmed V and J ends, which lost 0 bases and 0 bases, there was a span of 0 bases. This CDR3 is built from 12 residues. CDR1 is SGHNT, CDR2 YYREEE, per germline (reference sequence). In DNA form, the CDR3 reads TGTGCCAGCAGCTTGGTGAACACTGAAGCTTTCTTT. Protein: CASSLVNTEAFF.

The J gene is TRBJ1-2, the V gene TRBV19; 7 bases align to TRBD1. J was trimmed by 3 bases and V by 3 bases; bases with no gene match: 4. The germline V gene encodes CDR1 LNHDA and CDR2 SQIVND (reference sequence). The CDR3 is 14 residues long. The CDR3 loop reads CASSMSGGHYGYTF. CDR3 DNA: TGTGCCAGTAGTATGTCAGGGGGACACTATGGCTACACCTTC.

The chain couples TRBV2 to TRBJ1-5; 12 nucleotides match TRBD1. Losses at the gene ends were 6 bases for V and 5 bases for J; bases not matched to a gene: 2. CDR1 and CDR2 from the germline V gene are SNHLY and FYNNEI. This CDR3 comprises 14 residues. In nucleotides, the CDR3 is TGTGCCAGCAGCGGGGACAGGGGGCATCAGCCCCAGCATTTT. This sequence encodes CASSGDRGHQPQHF.